Following are 16 T cell receptor beta chains from one sample sequenced in a study of blood T cells in healthy people across ages. With a J-beta primer mix and a sample-barcoded 5' primer, a second PCR ran 7 to 11 cycles. One entry per CDR3 protein, called by TCRdb with MiXCR from the 5' RACE reads. The table has about 1.5 million distinct CDR3 sequences, approximately 42% seen once. The sequencing input was blood. The receptors shown here come from a woman younger than 35 in good health.

The CDR3 nucleotides are TGTGCCATCATGGCCCAGGTGAACACTGAAGCTTTCTTT. This translates into CAIMAQVNTEAFF. The chain links TRBV10-3 to TRBJ1-1; D remains ambiguous. Trimming took off 7 bases at V and 0 bases at J, with 9 bases between the two ends. Germline values: CDR1 ENHRY, CDR2 SYGVKD. This CDR3 has 13 residues.

The chain recombines TRBV29-1 with TRBJ2-7, with 8 bases identical to TRBD2. The CDR3 sequence is 15 residues long. V was clipped by 1 base and J by 1 base; unmatched bases: 6. Germline CDR1 is SQVTM and CDR2 is ANQGSEA. The CDR3 is CSVEVGRAGSYEQYF. The CDR3 DNA reads as TGCAGCGTTGAAGTCGGGAGGGCTGGATCCTACGAGCAGTACTTC.

V is TRBV5-1 and J is TRBJ1-1; maybe TRBD1 (6 bases). CDR1 SGHRS and CDR2 YFSETQ come from the germline V gene. Trimming left V 4 bases short and J 2 bases short, with 15 bases between. The CDR3 consists of 15 residues. CDR3 in DNA: TGCGCCAGCAGCCCGACAGGAGCGAGAAACACTGAAGCTTTCTTT. Translating gives CASSPTGARNTEAFF.

The DNA for the CDR3 is TGTGCCAGCAGCCAAGCTTACCTGGGTCGGAACACTGAAGCTTTCTTT. Translation gives CASSQAYLGRNTEAFF. The chain uses TRBV3-1 and TRBJ1-1; D unclear. The germline V gene has CDR1 LGHDT and CDR2 YNNKEL (reference sequence). Trimming took 1 base from V and 1 from J, leaving 13 bases between them. The CDR3 has 16 amino acids.

This clonotype occurred once. J is TRBJ2-1 and V is TRBV24-1, with 8 bases aligning to TRBD2. CDR1 is KGHDR, CDR2 SFDVKD, per germline. After removal of 4 bases from V and 5 bases from J, the junction contained 9 bases not matched to a gene. The CDR3 runs to 16 residues. The CDR3 sequence is CATSESGRAGDNEQFF. CDR3 nucleotides: TGTGCCACCAGTGAATCAGGACGAGCGGGAGACAATGAGCAGTTCTTC.

This clonotype has only a few counts. The CDR3 coding sequence is TGTGCCAGCAGCTCCTTCTACAGGGAAGACATTCAGTACTTC. Residues: CASSSFYREDIQYF. This sequence joins TRBV7-2 and TRBJ2-4, with D perhaps matching TRBD1 (6 bases). The CDR3 totals 14 residues. V lost 4 bases to trimming and J lost 8 bases, with 15 bases between them. The germline CDR1 and CDR2 sequences are SGHTA and FQGNSA.

The chain links TRBV19 to TRBJ2-1, with 9 bases matching TRBD1. Germline CDR1 and CDR2: LNHDA and SQIVND (reference sequence). The V gene end was trimmed by 8 bases and the J gene end by 15 bases; junction bases not matched to a gene: 5. The CDR3 is 10 residues long. CDR3 region: CASSDRGMFF. As DNA, the CDR3 is TGTGCCAGTTCGGACAGGGGTATGTTCTTC.

On this clonotype: One base away lies a much larger clone, so this may be a sequencing read error. The CDR3 end shows no conserved phenylalanine or tryptophan, and so a read error is likely. The rearrangement joins TRBV11-3 to TRBJ2-3; no definite D call. The CDR3 covers 13 residues. Deletions cut 1 base from V and 2 bases from J, with 4 bases between. CDR1 and CDR2 (germline): SGHNT, YENEEA. The CDR3: CASSLVPTDTQYL. CDR3 coding DNA: TGTGCCAGCAGCTTAGTTCCCACAGATACGCAGTATTTG.

On this clonotype: At one of its ends the junction is not consistent with the germline gene, which may arise from a read error. The CDR3 coding sequence is TGTGTCAGCAGCCATAACTTTGTTGGAGATACGCAGTATTTT. This codes for CVSSHNFVGDTQYF. This chain links TRBV7-9 with TRBJ2-3; D ambiguous. The CDR3 sequence is 14 residues long. Per germline, CDR1 SEHNR and CDR2 FQNEAQ (reference sequence).

Note on this clonotype: This could be a read error, since a much larger clone is one nucleotide away. The J gene is TRBJ1-6, the V gene TRBV20-1; D is uncertain. CDR1 DFQATT and CDR2 SNEGSKA come from the germline V gene (reference sequence). The length of the CDR3 is 15 residues. V lost 0 bases and J 0 bases, leaving 6 bases between the germline ends. CDR3 DNA: TGCAGTGCTAGAGATGCGAGCTCCTATAATTCACCCCTCCACTTT. It is translated as CSARDASSYNSPLHF.

As to this clonotype: One junction end does not reproduce the germline sequence, and a read error may be involved. The V call is TRBV7-9, the J call TRBJ2-7, with 10 bases that match TRBD2. The CDR3 is made up of 15 amino acids. Germline CDR1 and CDR2: SEHNR and FQNEAQ (reference sequence). CDR3 in amino acids: CASSPGLATIYVQYF. As DNA, the CDR3 is TGTGCCAGCAGCCCGGGACTAGCGACAATCTACGTGCAGTACTTC.

About this clonotype: Compared with germline, one end of the junction differs, possibly owing to a read error. The chain joins TRBV10-3 to TRBJ2-7; 8 nucleotides match TRBD1. CDR1 is ENHRY and CDR2 is SYGVKD in the germline V gene. The CDR3 has 15 residues. CDR3 bases: TGTGCCATCAGCAGCCGGGACAGGAGCTCCGACGAGCAGTACTTC. Its translation is CAISSRDRSSDEQYF.

This chain links TRBV28 with TRBJ1-5, with TRBD1 as a possible D gene (5 bases). CDR1 MDHEN and CDR2 SYDVKM come from the germline V gene. This CDR3 region has 12 residues. The ends were cut back, 11 bases at V and 6 bases at J, with 14 bases in the middle. The CDR3 is CASGQQSQPQHF. The CDR3 region has the DNA TGTGCCTCAGGACAACAGAGTCAGCCCCAGCATTTT.

The gene calls are TRBV20-1 and TRBJ2-3, with 7 bases fitting TRBD2. The CDR3 has 14 amino acids. Germline lookup yields CDR1 DFQATT and CDR2 SNEGSKA (reference sequence). Trimming at V came to 2 bases and at J to 0 bases, leaving 2 bases not matched to a gene. The CDR3 nucleotides read TGCAGTGCTAGATTTAGCGGGAGCACAGATACGCAGTATTTT. Its translation is CSARFSGSTDTQYF.

This clonotype showed up just a few times. The chain recombines TRBV5-5 with TRBJ2-3, with TRBD2 matching over 8 bases. The CDR3 runs 18 residues. The junction had 12 bases not matched to a gene; V was cut back by 2 bases and J by 1 base. CDR1 is SGHKS, CDR2 YYEKEE, per germline (reference sequence). CDR3 nucleotide sequence: TGTGCCAGCAGCTTCCCCCAGCGGGTAGCGGGACGCACAGATACGCAGTATTTT. It codes for CASSFPQRVAGRTDTQYF.

This rearrangement joins TRBV6-6 to TRBJ1-4; tentatively, D is TRBD1 (5 bases). Germline-derived CDR1 and CDR2 are MNHNY and SVGAGI (reference sequence). Trimming removed 7 bases at V and 6 bases at J, with 12 bases between. The CDR3 extends over 13 amino acids. In DNA, the CDR3 is TGTGCCAGCAAGCCCGGGGGGTATGAAAAACTGTTTTTT. This encodes CASKPGGYEKLFF.